This note documents a single TCR beta chain sequence. Its target is not known. Whole-study findings and limits: Tumor memory CD4+ T cell TCR gene usage was found to cluster with blood and lymph node memory CD4+ cells and with lymph node naive CD4+ cells. Greatest tumor Treg TCR overlap was with tumor naive CD4+ cells.

TCRdb re-analysed the 5' RACE reads in MiXCR, keeping a single row per CDR3 protein. Among around 6,200 distinct CDR3 sequences listed, roughly three fifths were seen once. This TCR came from a female donor with breast cancer. Sequenced input: naive CD4+ T cells sorted from blood. The subset here: naive CD4+ T cells, CD4+CD45RA+CD25-.

CDR3 nucleotides: TGTGCCAGCAGCCCAAGGGGACCTGATAGGGAGACCCAGTACTTC. Protein: CASSPRGPDRETQYF. The chain has TRBV9 and TRBJ2-5, with D possibly called TRBD1 or TRBD2 (5 bases each). The CDR3 sequence is 15 residues long. V was pared by 4 bases and J by 5 bases, with 18 bases between. Per germline, CDR1 SGDLS and CDR2 YYNGEE.